The next 26 T cell receptor beta chains were all read from a single sample in a study of vaccination effects on CD4 cells after COVID-19 (dated by TCRdb to between 2021 and 2024). Library prep was done by the immunoSEQ multiplex PCR assay. Entries here come from immuneACCESS through TCRdb and include only in-frame sequences with V and J called. Some clones fail to appear in such tables; in the studies checked, an unresolved V gene covers under half of the shortfall, and the cause of the remainder is unknown. Recorded for this sample are 35,000 to 40,000 clones; approximately 78% of them occurred a single time. The top ten constitute 15% to 20% of the sample. In the ViraFEST assay, PBMC were stimulated with viral peptide pools, and TCR sequencing was then used to find antigen-specific CD4+ T cell clonotypes based on their expansion. After 10 days of culture, CD4+ T cells were isolated with the EasySep CD4+ T cell isolation kit. PCR-confirmed SARS-CoV-2 infection had occurred in convalescent patients between March and December 2020, before the Alpha, Beta and Delta variants emerged in the United States.

No antigens are known for them. The specimen was CD4+ T cells from PBMCs cultured with HCoV-NL63 spike peptides, collected before COVID-19 vaccination. The sample's cell subset or site, from its label and the paper: HCoV-NL63 spike overlapping peptide pool stimulation. These receptors all come from a human donor who had a prior SARS-CoV-2 infection.

The chain has TRBV18 and TRBJ2-5; D perhaps matches TRBD2 (5 bases). Germline lookup yields CDR1 KGHSH and CDR2 LQKENI. Trimming stripped 3 bases from V and 2 bases from J, with 7 bases between. CDR3 length: 13 residues. CDR3 bases: TGTGCCAGCTCACCGAGGACTCAAGAGACCCAGTACTTC. This gives the protein CASSPRTQETQYF.

The chain has TRBV5-1 and TRBJ2-2; D tentatively fits TRBD1 or TRBD2 (5 bases each). The CDR3 length is 16 residues. The germline gives CDR1 SGHRS, CDR2 YFSETQ. V shed 0 bases and J shed 3 bases, with 12 bases lying between them. CDR3 sequence: CASSLGRGADTGELFF. The CDR3 nucleotides read TGCGCCAGCAGCTTGGGTAGAGGGGCAGACACCGGGGAGCTGTTTTTT. The full variable domain, in which reference TRBV5-1 and TRBJ2-2 provide the parts outside the CDR3, is KAGVTQTPRYLIKTRGQQVTLSCSPISGHRSVSWYQQTPGQGLQFLFEYFSETQRNKGNFPGRFSGRQFSNSRSEMNVSTLELGDSALYLCASSLGRGADTGELFFGEGSRLTVL.

This clone was seen a few times. V usage is TRBV30 and J usage is TRBJ2-1, with D unclear. V was trimmed by 4 bases and J by 1 base, leaving 14 bases between them. The germline gives CDR1 GTSNPN, CDR2 SVGIG (reference sequence). This CDR3 region has 15 residues. Here the CDR3 reads CAWIPSPGSYNEQFF. In DNA, the CDR3 is TGTGCCTGGATCCCCTCCCCTGGTTCCTACAATGAGCAGTTCTTC.

The rearrangement links TRBV5-6 to TRBJ2-7, with no clear D. In germline, CDR1 is SGHDT, CDR2 YYEEEE. V lost 0 bases and J 7 bases, leaving 11 bases between the germline ends. This CDR3 has 13 amino acids. The CDR3 spells CASSLGVAREQYF. The CDR3 DNA reads TGTGCCAGCAGCTTGGGTGTGGCCCGGGAGCAGTACTTC.

This sequence joins TRBV24-1 and TRBJ2-3; 10 bases line up with TRBD1. Trimming cost V 4 bases and J 3 bases; bases outside gene matches: 9. This CDR3 contains 17 residues. Germline CDR1 KGHDR, CDR2 SFDVKD. This CDR3 is CATSDQGQGFGTDTQYF. For the CDR3, the DNA is TGTGCCACCAGTGACCAGGGACAGGGGTTTGGAACAGATACGCAGTATTTT.

This clone was recorded once. This sequence joins TRBV19 and TRBJ2-5; D remains ambiguous. V lost 5 bases, J lost 4 bases, and 14 bases lay in between. Germline-derived CDR1 and CDR2 are LNHDA and SQIVND (reference sequence). The CDR3 totals 14 residues. This CDR3 reads CASSAFRARETQYF. CDR3 nucleotides: TGTGCCAGTAGTGCCTTCCGTGCTCGAGAGACCCAGTACTTC.

This clone was observed a single time. The rearrangement joins TRBV3-1 (or the pseudogene TRBV3-2) to TRBJ2-3; 8 nucleotides agree with TRBD2. There are 15 residues in the CDR3. V lost 1 base to trimming and J lost 1 base; unmatched junction nucleotides: 1. In germline, CDR1 is LGHDT, CDR2 YNNKEL (reference sequence). As DNA, the CDR3 is TGTGCCAGCAGCCAAGTGACTAGCGGCACAGATACGCAGTATTTT. It yields the protein CASSQVTSGTDTQYF.

The CDR3 sequence: CASSRGDEQYF. In DNA, the CDR3 is TGTGCCAGCAGTCGAGGGGACGAGCAGTACTTC. The genes are TRBV7-9 and TRBJ2-7, with D perhaps TRBD1 or TRBD2 (5 bases each). V was pared by 6 bases and J by 5 bases, with 8 bases between. The CDR3 runs 11 residues. Germline V gene sequence: CDR1 SEHNR, CDR2 FQNEAQ (reference sequence).

This rearrangement joins TRBV5-4 to TRBJ2-5; 9 bases are a match to TRBD1. V lost 4 bases and J lost 5; bases outside the gene matches: 6. The CDR3 loop spans 14 amino acids. From germline, CDR1 is SGHNT and CDR2 YYREEE (reference sequence). CDR3 amino acids: CASSVGQGGETQYF. In DNA, the CDR3 is TGTGCCAGCAGCGTGGGACAGGGCGGGGAGACCCAGTACTTC.

The genes are TRBV18 and TRBJ2-5; either TRBD1 or TRBD2 may supply D (7 bases each). CDR1 is KGHSH and CDR2 is LQKENI in the germline V gene. With 3 bases removed from V and 1 base from J, the gap between germline ends came to 12 bases. The CDR3 has 15 residues. For the CDR3, the DNA is TGTGCCAGCTCACCGGGGGGGACAGCCCAAGAGACCCAGTACTTC. Its protein product is CASSPGGTAQETQYF.

This chain joins TRBV10-3 and TRBJ2-2, with D hard to call. The length of the CDR3 is 15 residues. Germline CDR1 and CDR2: ENHRY and SYGVKD. The germline V and J ends were trimmed by 2 bases and 0 bases, with 7 bases remaining between them. As DNA, the CDR3 is TGTGCCATCAGTGAGGGGCCTTCGAACACCGGGGAGCTGTTTTTT. Amino acid sequence: CAISEGPSNTGELFF.

The rearrangement uses TRBV7-2 and TRBJ2-2, with 9 bases aligning to TRBD1. The germline CDR1 and CDR2 sequences are SGHTA and FQGNSA. J lost 3 bases, V lost 2 bases, and 7 bases had no gene match. This CDR3 spans 17 amino acids. CDR3 in amino acids: CASSLKWGQGYTGELFF. In nucleotides, the CDR3 is TGTGCCAGCAGCTTAAAATGGGGACAGGGTTACACCGGGGAGCTGTTTTTT.

This chain joins TRBV30 and TRBJ2-7; TRBD2 is a possible D gene (6 bases). Trimming stripped 2 bases from V and 4 bases from J, with 15 bases between. This CDR3 contains 14 residues. Germline V gives CDR1 GTSNPN, CDR2 SVGIG (reference sequence). In nucleotides, the CDR3 is TGTGCCTGGAGTAGAGCCCCCGGGGGTTACGAGCAGTACTTC. Translated: CAWSRAPGGYEQYF.

V usage is TRBV10-3 and J usage is TRBJ2-7; D is unclear. The CDR3 contains 14 residues. Germline V gene data show CDR1 as ENHRY and CDR2 as SYGVKD. The V and J ends lost 2 bases and 2 bases respectively, with 10 bases between them. The CDR3 DNA follows: TGTGCCATCAGTGAGGGGTTAGCTGCCTACGAGCAGTACTTC. Amino acids: CAISEGLAAYEQYF.

This clone was picked up one time. V is TRBV5-1 and J is TRBJ1-2; D ambiguous. Trimming removed 0 bases at V and 3 bases at J, with 12 bases between. The CDR3 runs 15 residues. The germline CDR1 and CDR2 sequences are SGHRS and YFSETQ. The CDR3 DNA reads as TGCGCCAGCAGCTTGGCCCCAGACACCTACTATGGCTACACCTTC. Translation: CASSLAPDTYYGYTF.

In DNA form, the CDR3 reads TGTGCCAGCAGCTTAGGGACAGCTAATGAAAAACTGTTTTTT. Translating gives CASSLGTANEKLFF. The J gene is TRBJ1-4, the V gene TRBV7-2; D possibly corresponds to TRBD1 (6 bases). The CDR3 has 14 residues. Trimming cost V 1 base and J 3 bases, with 6 bases left between them. The V gene's germline CDR1 is SGHTA and CDR2 FQGNSA.

The sample holds a few counts of this clone. The chain has TRBV19 and TRBJ1-6; TRBD1 might be the D (5 bases). This CDR3 contains 12 residues. CDR1 and CDR2 from the germline V gene are LNHDA and SQIVND (reference sequence). V lost 4 bases, J lost 14 bases, and 12 bases lay in between. The CDR3 protein is CASSKGRAALHF. In DNA form, the CDR3 reads TGTGCCAGTAGTAAGGGACGAGCGGCCCTCCACTTT. Looking up the rest from reference TRBV19 and TRBJ1-6 gives the full variable domain: DGGITQSPKYLFRKEGQNVTLSCEQNLNHDAMYWYRQDPGQGLRLIYYSQIVNDFQKGDIAEGYSVSREKKESFPLTVTSAQKNPTAFYLCASSKGRAALHFGNGTRLTVT.

The table lists this clone with a few counts. The chain recombines TRBV24-1 with TRBJ1-6, with no clear D. Trimming stripped 8 bases from V and 5 bases from J, with 9 bases between. Germline loops: CDR1 KGHDR, CDR2 SFDVKD. The CDR3 totals 13 residues. CDR3 amino acids: CATMRQHNSPLHF. The CDR3 coding sequence is TGTGCCACCATGAGACAACATAATTCACCCCTCCACTTT.

The chain recombines TRBV12-3 or TRBV12-4 with TRBJ2-5; D ambiguous. The CDR3 is 13 amino acids. V lost 3 bases and J 5 bases, leaving 10 bases between the germline ends. CDR3 protein: CASSFGQAETQYF. The DNA for the CDR3 is TGTGCCAGCAGTTTTGGGCAGGCGGAGACCCAGTACTTC.

This chain connects TRBV15 to TRBJ2-2; 11 bases line up with TRBD2. J was trimmed by 6 bases and V by 1 base; bases with no gene match: 7. This CDR3 is 17 amino acids long. Per germline, CDR1 LNHNV and CDR2 YYDKDF (reference sequence). The CDR3 loop reads CATSRATSGSFAGELFF. CDR3 DNA sequence: TGTGCCACCAGCAGAGCTACTAGCGGGAGTTTCGCCGGGGAGCTGTTTTTT.

This clone was recorded a few times. The chain combines TRBV18 with TRBJ1-5; D ambiguous. The CDR3 runs to 12 residues. Germline CDR1 and CDR2: KGHSH and LQKENI. V lost 0 bases and J 6 bases, leaving 3 bases between the germline ends. CDR3 in DNA: TGTGCCAGCTCACCACCCGGTCAGCCCCAGCATTTT. Translating it yields CASSPPGQPQHF.

The CDR3 DNA follows: TGTGCCAGCAGAGCTGACAGGGCCCTTGGCTACACCTTC. Its protein product is CASRADRALGYTF. This chain links TRBV2 with TRBJ1-2; 7 bases fit TRBD1. V was pared by 6 bases and J by 7 bases, with 8 bases of the junction left unmatched. The CDR3 consists of 13 residues. Germline-derived CDR1 and CDR2 are SNHLY and FYNNEI.

The chain links TRBV4-3 to TRBJ1-4, with 7 bases identical to TRBD1. Per germline, CDR1 LGHNA and CDR2 YSLEER. The CDR3 is 13 amino acids. Trimming at V came to 0 bases and at J to 13 bases, leaving 5 bases not matched to a gene. The CDR3 DNA reads TGCGCCAGCAGCCAAGAGGGGGACAGAGGACTGTTTTTT. Encoded protein: CASSQEGDRGLFF.

The chain uses TRBV6-5 and TRBJ2-7, with D possibly TRBD2 on 6 matching bases. The ends were cut back, 1 base at V and 0 bases at J, with 10 bases in the middle. The germline V gene encodes CDR1 MNHEY and CDR2 SVGAGI. This CDR3 region has 15 residues. CDR3 nucleotide sequence: TGTGCCAGCAGTTACTTTCTAGCGCACTCCTACGAGCAGTACTTC. It encodes CASSYFLAHSYEQYF.

The chain combines TRBV30 with TRBJ2-3; D is uncertain. From germline, CDR1 is GTSNPN and CDR2 SVGIG (reference sequence). The CDR3 sequence is 14 residues long. Trimming took 2 bases from V and 0 from J, leaving 9 bases between them. The CDR3 coding sequence is TGTGCCTGGAGTTTCTTGGGAAGCACAGATACGCAGTATTTT. Protein: CAWSFLGSTDTQYF.

This chain connects TRBV6-5 to TRBJ2-3; 11 bases agree with TRBD2. CDR1 and CDR2 from the germline V gene are MNHEY and SVGAGI. The ends lost 3 bases at V and 4 bases at J; junction bases unmatched: 6. The CDR3 is 16 residues long. CDR3 residues: CASSYDSSGGSDTQYF. Written as DNA, the CDR3 is TGTGCCAGCAGTTATGACTCTAGCGGGGGGTCAGATACGCAGTATTTT.